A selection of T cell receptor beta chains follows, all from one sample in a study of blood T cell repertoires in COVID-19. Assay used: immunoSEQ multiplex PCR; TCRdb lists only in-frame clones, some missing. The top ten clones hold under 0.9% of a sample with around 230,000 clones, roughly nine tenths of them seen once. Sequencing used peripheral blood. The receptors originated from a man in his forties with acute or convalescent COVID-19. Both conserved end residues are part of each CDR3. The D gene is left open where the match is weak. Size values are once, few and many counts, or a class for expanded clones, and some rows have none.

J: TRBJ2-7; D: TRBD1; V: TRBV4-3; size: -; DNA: TGCGCCAGCATTACTCGTGTAGCCCTGACCGGGACAGTGAGCTACGAGCAGTACTTC; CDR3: CASITRVALTGTVSYEQYF
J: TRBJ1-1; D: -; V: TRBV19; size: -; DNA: TGTGCCACCTCAACAGGGCCTGAAGCTTTCTTT; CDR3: CATSTGPEAFF
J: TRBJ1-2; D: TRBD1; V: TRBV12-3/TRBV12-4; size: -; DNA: TGTGCCAGCAGTTCCCCAGGGGGCTATGGCTACACCTTC; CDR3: CASSSPGGYGYTF
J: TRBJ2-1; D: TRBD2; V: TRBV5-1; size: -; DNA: TGCGCCAGCAGCTTATTCACTAGCGGGGGCTACAATGAGCAGTTCTTC; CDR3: CASSLFTSGGYNEQFF
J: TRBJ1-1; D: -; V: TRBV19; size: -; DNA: TGTGCCAGTATTCGCGGGGGGCTCAAGGACACTGAAGCTTTCTTT; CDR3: CASIRGGLKDTEAFF
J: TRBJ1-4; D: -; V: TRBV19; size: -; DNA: TGTGCCAGTAGTATCGATCCGTTTCGGGAAAAACTGTTTTTT; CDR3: CASSIDPFREKLFF
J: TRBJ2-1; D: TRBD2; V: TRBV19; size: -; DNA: TGTGCCAGCAGCAGCGGGAGTTCGTACAATGAGCAGTTCTTC; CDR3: CASSSGSSYNEQFF
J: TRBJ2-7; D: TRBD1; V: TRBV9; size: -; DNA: TGTGCCAGCAGCCAGCGACAGGGGGCGGGGGAGCAGTACTTC; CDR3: CASSQRQGAGEQYF
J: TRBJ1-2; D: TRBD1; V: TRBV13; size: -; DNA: TGTGCCAGCAGCTTAGAGAGGGCAGGGGGCGCTAACTATGGCTACACCTTC; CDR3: CASSLERAGGANYGYTF
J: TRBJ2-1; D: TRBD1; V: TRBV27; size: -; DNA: TGTGCCAGCAGTTTGACAGGGGAAGTTGTCAATGAGCAGTTCTTC; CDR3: CASSLTGEVVNEQFF
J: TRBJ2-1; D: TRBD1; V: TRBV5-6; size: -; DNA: TGTGCCAGCAGCTTGGTGGACAGGGATAACAATGAGCAGTTCTTC; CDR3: CASSLVDRDNNEQFF
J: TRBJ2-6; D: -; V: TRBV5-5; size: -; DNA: TGTGCCAGCAGCCCCGGGACAAACTCTGGGGCCAACGTCCTGACTTTC; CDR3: CASSPGTNSGANVLTF
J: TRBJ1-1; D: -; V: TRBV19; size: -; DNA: TGTGCCAGTAGTCTACAGGTACTGAACACTGAAGCTTTCTTT; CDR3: CASSLQVLNTEAFF
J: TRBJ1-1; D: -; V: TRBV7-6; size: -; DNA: TGTGCCAGCAGCCCAGGAGGGACTGAAGCTTTCTTT; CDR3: CASSPGGTEAFF
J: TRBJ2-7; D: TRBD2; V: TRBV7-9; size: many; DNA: TGTGCCAGCAGCACAACCTACGGACTAGCGGTTACGAGCTCCTACGAGCAGTACTTC; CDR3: CASSTTYGLAVTSSYEQYF
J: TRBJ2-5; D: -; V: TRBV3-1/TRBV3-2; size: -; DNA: TGTGCCAGCAGCCACAAGTTCGACTTCCAAGAGACCCAGTACTTC; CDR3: CASSHKFDFQETQYF
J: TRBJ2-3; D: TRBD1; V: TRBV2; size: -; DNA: TGTGCCAGCGAGGACAGGGCCCGCACAGATACGCAGTATTTT; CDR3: CASEDRARTDTQYF
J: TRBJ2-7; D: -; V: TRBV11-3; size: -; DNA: TGTGCCAGCAGCTTCGGACAGACCTACGAGCAGTACTTC; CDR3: CASSFGQTYEQYF
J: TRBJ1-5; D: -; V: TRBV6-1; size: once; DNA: TGTGCCAGCAGTGAAGACAGGGTCCGTAATCAGCCCCAGCATTTT; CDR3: CASSEDRVRNQPQHF
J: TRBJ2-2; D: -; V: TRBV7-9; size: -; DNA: TGTGCCAGCAGCTTAGAGGGTCAGGGAACCGGGGAGCTGTTTTTT; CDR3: CASSLEGQGTGELFF
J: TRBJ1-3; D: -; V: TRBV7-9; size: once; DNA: TGTGCCAGCAGCGGCATGGGAGGCTCTGGAAACACCATATATTTT; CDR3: CASSGMGGSGNTIYF
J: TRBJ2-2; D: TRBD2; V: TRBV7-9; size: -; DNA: TGTGCCAGCAGCTTAGGACTAGCGGGAGAAACCGGGGAGCTGTTTTTT; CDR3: CASSLGLAGETGELFF
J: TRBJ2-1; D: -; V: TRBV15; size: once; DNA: TGTGCCACCAGCAGAGATCGAATCGGGGTTGGGGACAATGAGCAGTTCTTC; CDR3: CATSRDRIGVGDNEQFF
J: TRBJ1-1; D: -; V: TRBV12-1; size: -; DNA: TGTGCCAGCAGCTTTCACAGACAGGGGGCTAGCACTGAAGCTTTCTTT; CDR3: CASSFHRQGASTEAFF
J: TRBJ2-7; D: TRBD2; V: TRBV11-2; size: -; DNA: TGTGCCAGCAGCACCAGACTAGCGGGAGGGGTCGAGCAGTACTTC; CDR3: CASSTRLAGGVEQYF
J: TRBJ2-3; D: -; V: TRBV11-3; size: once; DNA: TGTGCCAGCAGCCCCAGGCGCACAGATACGCAGTATTTT; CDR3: CASSPRRTDTQYF
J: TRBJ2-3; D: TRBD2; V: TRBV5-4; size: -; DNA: TGTGCCAGCAGCTCGGGACTAGCGGAAGATACGCAGTATTTT; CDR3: CASSSGLAEDTQYF
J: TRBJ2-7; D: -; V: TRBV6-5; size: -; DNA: TGTGCCAGCAGAGACGGTACGACTTACGAGCAGTACTTC; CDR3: CASRDGTTYEQYF
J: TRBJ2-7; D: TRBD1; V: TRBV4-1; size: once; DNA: TGCGCCAGCAGCCTCGAGGACAGGGCCTACGAGCAGTACTTC; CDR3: CASSLEDRAYEQYF
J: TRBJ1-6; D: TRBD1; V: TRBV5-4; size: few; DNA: TGTGCCAGCAGCGGACAAGCAGGGGGCGCAGGTTCACCCCTCCACTTT; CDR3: CASSGQAGGAGSPLHF
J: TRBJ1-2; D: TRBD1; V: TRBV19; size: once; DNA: TGTGCCAGTAGTACCATCGCCTGGACAGGGGTGGGCTACACCTTC; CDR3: CASSTIAWTGVGYTF
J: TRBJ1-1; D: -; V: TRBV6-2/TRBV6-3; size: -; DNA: TGTGCCAGCAGTTTAACCCGGACTGAAGCTTTCTTT; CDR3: CASSLTRTEAFF
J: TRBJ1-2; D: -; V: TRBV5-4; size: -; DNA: TGTGCCAGCAGCTTCGGCAGGGGTGCCTATGGCTACACCTTC; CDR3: CASSFGRGAYGYTF
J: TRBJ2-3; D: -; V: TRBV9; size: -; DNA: TGTGCCAGCAGCGTCTGGGCATCAGATACGCAGTATTTT; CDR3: CASSVWASDTQYF
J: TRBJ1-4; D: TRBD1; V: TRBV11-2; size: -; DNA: TGTGCCAGCAGCTTAGCCGGACAGGGGAGGGCTAATGAAAAACTGTTTTTT; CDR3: CASSLAGQGRANEKLFF
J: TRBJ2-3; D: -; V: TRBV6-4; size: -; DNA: TGTGCCAGCAGTCCGACTGATACGCAGTATTTT; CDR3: CASSPTDTQYF
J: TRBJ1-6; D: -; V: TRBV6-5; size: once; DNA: TGTGCCAGCAGTTATACAGAACTCTCCTATAATTCACCCCTCCACTTT; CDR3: CASSYTELSYNSPLHF
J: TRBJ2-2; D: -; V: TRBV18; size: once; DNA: TGTGCCAGCTCACCTTCCGGGTTTGACACCGGGGAGCTGTTTTTT; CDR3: CASSPSGFDTGELFF
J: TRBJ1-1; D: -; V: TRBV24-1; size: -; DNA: TGTGCCACCAGTGACAATTCCGGGGGGAAAGCTTTCTTT; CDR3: CATSDNSGGKAFF
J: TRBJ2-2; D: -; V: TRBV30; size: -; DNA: TGTGCCTGGAACGAGGGCGGGGACACCGGGGAGCTGTTTTTT; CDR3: CAWNEGGDTGELFF
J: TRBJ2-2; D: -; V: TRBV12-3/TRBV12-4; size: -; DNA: TGTGCCACCAAGTACAGGGTTGGCGGGGAGCTGTTTTTT; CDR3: CATKYRVGGELFF
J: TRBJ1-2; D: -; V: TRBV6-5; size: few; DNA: TGTGCCAGCTCGGACGGAGGCGGGAACTATGGCTACACCTTC; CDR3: CASSDGGGNYGYTF
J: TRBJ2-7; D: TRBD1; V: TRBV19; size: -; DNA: TGTGCCAGTAGTATAGATTATAGGACAGGGGCGAACTACGAGCAGTACTTC; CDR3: CASSIDYRTGANYEQYF
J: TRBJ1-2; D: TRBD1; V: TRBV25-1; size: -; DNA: TGTGCCAGCAGTGAAATGGGGACAGGGGGACACTATGGCTACACCTTC; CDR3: CASSEMGTGGHYGYTF
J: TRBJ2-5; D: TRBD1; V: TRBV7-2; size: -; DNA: TGTGCCAGCAGCACAAGGGACAGGGGAACCCCGCCGGGGGAGACCCAGTACTTC; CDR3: CASSTRDRGTPPGETQYF
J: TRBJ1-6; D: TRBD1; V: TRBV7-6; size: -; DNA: TGTGCCAGCAGCTTAAGAGGGGACAGCTCCTATAATTCACCCCTCCACTTT; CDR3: CASSLRGDSSYNSPLHF
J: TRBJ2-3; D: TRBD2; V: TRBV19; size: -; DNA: TGTGCCAGTAAGGGTCGGCGGGGGGTATCAGATACGCAGTATTTT; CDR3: CASKGRRGVSDTQYF
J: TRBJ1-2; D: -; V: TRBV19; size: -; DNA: TGTGCCAGTAGCGACAGGCTTCACTATGGCTACACCTTC; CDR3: CASSDRLHYGYTF
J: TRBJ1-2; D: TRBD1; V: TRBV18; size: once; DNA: TGTGCCAGCTCGCTCGACAGGGGCGGCGAGATCAATGGCTACACCTTC; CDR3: CASSLDRGGEINGYTF
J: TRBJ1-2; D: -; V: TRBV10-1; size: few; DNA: TGCGCCAGCAGTGACCAAGGGGCGAACTATGGCTACACCTTC; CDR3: CASSDQGANYGYTF
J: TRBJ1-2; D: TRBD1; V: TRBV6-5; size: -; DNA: TGTGCCAGCAGTTCTCAGGGACAGGGAGCGGGTGGCTACACCTTC; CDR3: CASSSQGQGAGGYTF
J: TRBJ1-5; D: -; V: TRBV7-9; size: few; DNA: TGTGCCAGCAGCTTAGCGACGGCAGGGCTCGGGCAGCCCCAGCATTTT; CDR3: CASSLATAGLGQPQHF